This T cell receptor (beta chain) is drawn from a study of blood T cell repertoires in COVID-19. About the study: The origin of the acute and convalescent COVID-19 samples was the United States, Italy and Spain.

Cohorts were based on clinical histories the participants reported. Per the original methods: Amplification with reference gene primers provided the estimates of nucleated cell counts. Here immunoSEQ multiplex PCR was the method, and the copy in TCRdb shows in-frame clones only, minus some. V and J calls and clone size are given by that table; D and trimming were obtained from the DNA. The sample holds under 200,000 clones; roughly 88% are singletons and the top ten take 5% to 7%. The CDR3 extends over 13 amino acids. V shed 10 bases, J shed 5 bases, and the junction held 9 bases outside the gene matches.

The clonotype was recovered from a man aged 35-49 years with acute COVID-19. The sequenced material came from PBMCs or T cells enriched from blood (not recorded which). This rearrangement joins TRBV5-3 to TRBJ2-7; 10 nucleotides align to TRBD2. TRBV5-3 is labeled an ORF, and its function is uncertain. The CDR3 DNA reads TGTGCCGCTGATAGCGGGAGGATCGACGAGCAGTACTTC. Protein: CAADSGRIDEQYF.